This T cell receptor beta chain was observed in a study of control samples from healthy donors and cancer patients. Deletions cut 1 base from V and 11 bases from J, with 13 bases between. The CDR3 has 13 residues. Germline CDR1 is SGHTA and CDR2 is FQGNSA. Assay used: immunoSEQ multiplex PCR; TCRdb lists only in-frame clones, some missing. The sample holds roughly 90,000 clones, roughly nine tenths seen once. The J gene is TRBJ2-3, the V gene TRBV7-2; D is possibly TRBD2 (5 bases). Sample: PBMCs. The clonotype comes from a woman between 45 and 60 years old with colorectal cancer. CDR3 bases: TGTGCCAGCAGCTTAGGTGGGAGTAGAGGGCAGTATTTT. Amino acids: CASSLGGSRGQYF.